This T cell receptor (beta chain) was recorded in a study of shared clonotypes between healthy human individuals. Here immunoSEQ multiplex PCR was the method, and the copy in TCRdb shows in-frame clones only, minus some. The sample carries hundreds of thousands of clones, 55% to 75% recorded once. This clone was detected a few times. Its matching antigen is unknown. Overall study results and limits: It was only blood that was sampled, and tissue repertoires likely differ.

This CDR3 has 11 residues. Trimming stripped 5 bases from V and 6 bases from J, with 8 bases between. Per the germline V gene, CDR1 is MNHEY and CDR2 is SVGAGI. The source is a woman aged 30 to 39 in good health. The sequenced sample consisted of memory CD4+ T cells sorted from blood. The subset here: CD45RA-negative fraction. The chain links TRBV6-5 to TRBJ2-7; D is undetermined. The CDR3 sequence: CASSRNREQYF. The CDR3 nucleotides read TGTGCCAGCAGTCGAAATCGCGAGCAGTACTTC.